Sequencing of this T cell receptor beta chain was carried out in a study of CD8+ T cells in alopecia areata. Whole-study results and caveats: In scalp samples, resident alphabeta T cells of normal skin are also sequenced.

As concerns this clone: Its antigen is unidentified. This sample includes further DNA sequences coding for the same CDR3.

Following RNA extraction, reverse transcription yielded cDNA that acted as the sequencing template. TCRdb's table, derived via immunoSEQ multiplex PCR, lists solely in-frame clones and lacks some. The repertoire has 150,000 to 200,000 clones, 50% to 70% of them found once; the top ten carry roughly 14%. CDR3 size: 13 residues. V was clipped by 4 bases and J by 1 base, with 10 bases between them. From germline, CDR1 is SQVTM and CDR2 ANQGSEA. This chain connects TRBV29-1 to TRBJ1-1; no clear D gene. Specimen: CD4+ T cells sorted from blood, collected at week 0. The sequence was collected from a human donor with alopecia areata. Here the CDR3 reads CSVVGRQNTEAFF. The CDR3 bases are TGCAGCGTTGTTGGCCGGCAGAACACTGAAGCTTTCTTT.